This T cell receptor beta chain was sequenced during a study of blood T cell repertoires in COVID-19. This CDR3 comprises 11 residues. Looked up from germline, CDR1 is KGHSH and CDR2 is LQKENI. With 4 bases removed from V and 10 bases from J, the gap between germline ends came to 10 bases. Authors' data handling: Estimates of nucleated cell counts were drawn from the amplification of reference gene primers. Using immunoSEQ multiplex PCR, the repertoire was profiled, and TCRdb retains in-frame clones only, with some absent. The V and J calls and the clone size are those of that table, but D and trimming were determined from the DNA. The table includes around 140,000 clones, over 70% detected once.

The TCR originated in a woman aged 60-75 years with acute or convalescent COVID-19. The rearrangement links TRBV18 to TRBJ1-2; maybe TRBD1 (5 bases). Sequencing was carried out using peripheral blood. Here the CDR3 reads CASSLDNVYTF. DNA of the CDR3: TGTGCCAGCTCACTGGACAATGTCTACACCTTC.